This T cell receptor (beta chain) derives from a study of post-analysis software for immune sequencing data. Turning to the study itself: Clinical courses comprised relapsing-remitting, secondary progressive and progressive-relapsing multiple sclerosis.

The V end was cut by 3 bases, the J end by 3 bases, with 11 bases between. The CDR3 contains 13 residues. Per germline, CDR1 DFQATT and CDR2 SNEGSKA (reference sequence). Study-level points and caveats: Four or five TRBV segments were significantly more frequent in patients than in controls. TRBV5-6, TRBV5-1 and TRBV20-1 were among these segments. Batch-mates among the samples co-clustered strongly by F measure. Diversity measured as normalized Chao1 was significantly lower in multiple sclerosis patients than in controls.

Sequencing libraries made from TCR beta cDNA carried unique molecular identifiers. Input populations of 1 to 10 million T cells gave rise to approximately 480,000 cDNA molecules. TCRdb re-called the PCR reads through MiXCR, storing one row per CDR3 protein. The data contain roughly 580,000 distinct CDR3 sequences, roughly 40% of them seen just once; the ten biggest clones take up under 2%. In its sample, this clonotype was seen a few times. Antigen unknown. This TCR was recovered from a girl aged 5-17 years with multiple sclerosis. Sample: blood. The V gene is TRBV20-1, the J gene TRBJ1-1; no firm D call. CDR3: CSARALRDTEAFF. CDR3 bases: TGCAGTGCTAGGGCATTAAGGGACACTGAAGCTTTCTTT.